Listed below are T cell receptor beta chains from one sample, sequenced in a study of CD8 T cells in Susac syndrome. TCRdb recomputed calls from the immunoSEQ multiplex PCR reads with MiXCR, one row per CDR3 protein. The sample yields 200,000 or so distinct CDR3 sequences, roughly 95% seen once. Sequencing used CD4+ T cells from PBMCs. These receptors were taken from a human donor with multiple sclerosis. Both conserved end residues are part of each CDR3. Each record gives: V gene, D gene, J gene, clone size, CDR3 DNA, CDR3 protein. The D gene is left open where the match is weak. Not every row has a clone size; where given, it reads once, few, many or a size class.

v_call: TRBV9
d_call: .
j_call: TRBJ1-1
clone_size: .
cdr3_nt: TGTGCCAGCACCAAACTCTCGGGCCAGGGCTTCGCTTTCTTT
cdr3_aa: CASTKLSGQGFAFF

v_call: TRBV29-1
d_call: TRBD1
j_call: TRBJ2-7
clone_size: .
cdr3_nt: TGCAGCGCCGGACAGGCCTCCTACGAGCAGTACTTC
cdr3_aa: CSAGQASYEQYF

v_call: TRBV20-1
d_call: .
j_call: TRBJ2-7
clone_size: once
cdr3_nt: TGCAGTGCTAGGGGCAGGGCTTCATCCTACGAGCAGTACTTC
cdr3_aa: CSARGRASSYEQYF

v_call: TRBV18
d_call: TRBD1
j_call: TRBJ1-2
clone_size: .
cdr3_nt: TGTGCCAGCTCACCTCAGGCGGGACAGGGCGATGGCTACACCTTC
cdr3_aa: CASSPQAGQGDGYTF

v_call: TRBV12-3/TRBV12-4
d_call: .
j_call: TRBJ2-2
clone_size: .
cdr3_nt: TGTGCCAGCAGTTTTGCCCGCGGTGGCGGGGAGCTGTTTTTT
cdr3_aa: CASSFARGGGELFF

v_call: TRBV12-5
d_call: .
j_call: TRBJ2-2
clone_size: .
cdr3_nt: TGTGCTAGTGGTTTGGTAGTGGGCGCGAGTGCCGGGGAGCTGTTTTTT
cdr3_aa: CASGLVVGASAGELFF

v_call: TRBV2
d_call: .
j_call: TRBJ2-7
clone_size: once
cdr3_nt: TGTGCCAGCATGGGGACCTACGGCGAGCAGTACTTC
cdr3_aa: CASMGTYGEQYF

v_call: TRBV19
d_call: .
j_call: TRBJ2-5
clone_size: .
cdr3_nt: TGTGCCAGTAGTGGAACAGGGCGAGAGACCCAGTACTTC
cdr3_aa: CASSGTGRETQYF

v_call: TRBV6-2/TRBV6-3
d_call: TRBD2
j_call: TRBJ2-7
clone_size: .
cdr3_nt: TGTGCCAGCAGTCTAACAGGGACTAGTGGGTCCTACGAGCAGTACTTC
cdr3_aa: CASSLTGTSGSYEQYF

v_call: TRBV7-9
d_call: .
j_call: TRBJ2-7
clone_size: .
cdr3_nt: TGTGCCAGCAGCGAGTTGGGGGGAAGCTACGAGCAGTACTTC
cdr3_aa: CASSELGGSYEQYF

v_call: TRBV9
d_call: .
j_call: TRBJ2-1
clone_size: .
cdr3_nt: TGTGCCAGCAGCGTAGCTGTAGGACTATACAATGAGCAGTTCTTC
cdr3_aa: CASSVAVGLYNEQFF